The clone carrying this T cell receptor beta chain was seen ten or more times. Its antigen is as yet unknown. This entry is derived from a study of breast tumors, draining lymph nodes, adjacent tissues. Study results and limitations: Luminal-like breast cancer showed significantly higher tumor–nontumor repertoire similarity than basal-like. Compared with lymph nodes, tumors were less diverse; compared with nontumor tissue, more. Most tumor T cells seemingly derive from lymph node, then expand in tumor. Tumor T cell lymph node origin was a supported hypothesis, not proven.

The lymph nodes were axillary draining lymph nodes from breast cancer patients. V lost 6 bases and J lost 10; bases outside the gene matches: 10. This CDR3 has 15 amino acids. CDR1 is WNHNN and CDR2 is SYGVQD in the germline V gene (reference sequence). TCRdb reprocessed the multiplex PCR reads with MiXCR, giving one entry per CDR3 protein. Found here are 270,000 or so distinct CDR3 sequences, 30% to 35% of them singletons; the top ten hold around 1.1%. Sequencing used axillary lymph node tissue. This receptor was taken from a female donor with breast cancer. Some clones in this sample may be carry-over from other donors' samples. The chain couples TRBV10-1 to TRBJ2-1; 12 nucleotides match TRBD2. In DNA form, the CDR3 reads TGCGCCAGCAGCAATAGGACTAGCGGGGACCGCGAGCAGTTCTTC. Its protein is CASSNRTSGDREQFF.